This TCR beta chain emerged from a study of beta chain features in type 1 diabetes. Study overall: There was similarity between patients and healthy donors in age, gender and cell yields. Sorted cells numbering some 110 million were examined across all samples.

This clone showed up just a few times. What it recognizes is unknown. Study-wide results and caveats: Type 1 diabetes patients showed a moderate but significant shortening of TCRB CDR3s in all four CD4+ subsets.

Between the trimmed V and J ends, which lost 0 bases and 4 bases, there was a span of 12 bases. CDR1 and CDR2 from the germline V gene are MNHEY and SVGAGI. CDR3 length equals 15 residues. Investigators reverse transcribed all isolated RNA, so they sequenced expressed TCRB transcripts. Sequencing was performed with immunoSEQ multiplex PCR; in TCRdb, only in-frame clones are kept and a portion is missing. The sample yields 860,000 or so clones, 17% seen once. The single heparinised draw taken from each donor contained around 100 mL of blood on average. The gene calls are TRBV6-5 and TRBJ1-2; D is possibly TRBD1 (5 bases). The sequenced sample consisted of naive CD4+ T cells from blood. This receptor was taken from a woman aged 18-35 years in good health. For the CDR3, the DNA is TGTGCCAGCAGTTACTCGCCCGGGACCGGCTATGGCTACACCTTC. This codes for CASSYSPGTGYGYTF.